The 17 T cell receptor beta chains reported below all come from one sample, sequenced in a study of T cell responses to AZD1222 COVID-19 vaccine (dated by TCRdb to about 2021). To prepare the library, the immunoSEQ multiplex PCR assay was applied. Held by TCRdb, this immuneACCESS table contains in-frame sequences only and omits some clones. Under half of the omission traces to an unresolved V gene where checked; the cause of the rest is unknown. The sample table shows around 200,000 clones, and approximately 90% are seen once. The ten largest clonotypes hold about 24% of the sample. Taken with the paper, the label for time point translates to: about 28 days (+/-7) after the second vaccine dose. The material was peripheral blood, obtained 28 days after the second AZD1222 dose. Source of these receptors: an adult who received the AZD1222 COVID-19 vaccine.

The chain carries TRBV3-1 (or the pseudogene TRBV3-2) and TRBJ2-2, with 7 bases lining up with TRBD2. J lost 5 bases, V lost 3 bases, and 12 bases had no gene match. CDR1 and CDR2 from the germline V gene are LGHDT and YNNKEL (reference sequence). The CDR3 extends over 17 amino acids. CDR3 nucleotides: TGTGCCAGCAGCCAGCACCCGGGCGGGAGAGGGACCGGGGAGCTGTTTTTT. It is translated as CASSQHPGGRGTGELFF.

The CDR3 bases are TGTGCTAGTGGCTCCGGGACTAGCGGGATAGTAACCTACGAGCAGTACTTC. Translation gives CASGSGTSGIVTYEQYF. The chain employs TRBV12-5 and TRBJ2-7, with TRBD2 identical over 13 bases. The CDR3 sequence is 17 residues long. With 6 bases clipped from V and 2 bases from J, the junction kept 10 bases outside the gene matches. CDR1 and CDR2 (germline): LGHNT, FRNRAP.

The V call is TRBV6-5, the J call TRBJ2-2; D unresolved. Germline lookup yields CDR1 MNHEY and CDR2 SVGAGI. This CDR3 region has 14 residues. V was trimmed by 6 bases and J by 3 bases, leaving 11 bases between them. CDR3 coding DNA: TGTGCCAGCAGACGGAACTCGTACACCGGGGAGCTGTTTTTT. This encodes CASRRNSYTGELFF.

The chain couples TRBV6-5 to TRBJ2-7; 8 nucleotides align to TRBD2. CDR1 is MNHEY and CDR2 is SVGAGI in the germline V gene. V was pared by 7 bases and J by 9 bases, with 11 bases of the junction left unmatched. This CDR3 is built from 13 residues. CDR3 DNA: TGTGCCAGCATGGGTGGCGGGGGGATGGCGCAGTACTTC. It specifies CASMGGGGMAQYF.

This clone was detected only once. The J gene is TRBJ2-1, the V gene TRBV6-4; 11 nucleotides align to TRBD2. CDR1 and CDR2 (germline): MRHNA, SNTAGT. The CDR3 spans 17 residues. Unmatched junction bases numbered 5, after V lost 0 bases and J lost 4 bases. The CDR3 DNA reads as TGTGCCAGCAGTGACTCGCCCGGGACTAGCGGATACAATGAGCAGTTCTTC. Translating gives CASSDSPGTSGYNEQFF.

V usage is TRBV19 and J usage is TRBJ2-7, with D maybe TRBD2 (6 bases). The CDR3 length is 12 residues. Germline CDR1 LNHDA, CDR2 SQIVND (reference sequence). V was shortened by 7 bases and J by 6 bases, with 13 bases between the two germline ends. Here the CDR3 reads CASNGGGPEQYF. CDR3 DNA sequence: TGTGCCAGTAACGGGGGAGGACCCGAGCAGTACTTC.

In its sample, this clone was seen once. This rearrangement joins TRBV3-1 (or the pseudogene TRBV3-2) to TRBJ2-7, with a weak D call TRBD2 (6 bases). Trimming removed 1 base from V and 0 bases from J, with 19 bases in between. The germline gives CDR1 LGHDT, CDR2 YNNKEL (reference sequence). The CDR3 loop spans 18 amino acids. CDR3 coding DNA: TGTGCCAGCAGCCAAGGCGGGACTGAATTTTCGGGCTCCTACGAGCAGTACTTC. It translates to CASSQGGTEFSGSYEQYF.

The V and J genes are TRBV6-5 and TRBJ1-6; D is possibly TRBD1 (5 bases). Germline V lookup: CDR1 MNHEY, CDR2 SVGAGI. The CDR3 loop spans 14 amino acids. V was trimmed by 8 bases and J by 5 bases, leaving 13 bases between them. CDR3 nucleotide sequence: TGTGCCAGCCGGGGGGGACCAAATAATTCACCCCTCCACTTT. Protein product: CASRGGPNNSPLHF.

This CDR3 reads CASKSGAEGTEAFF. CDR3 in DNA: TGTGCCAGCAAATCGGGGGCTGAGGGCACTGAAGCTTTCTTT. The V and J genes are TRBV28 and TRBJ1-1; weak D call: TRBD1 (6 bases). The CDR3 spans 14 residues. The V gene's germline CDR1 is MDHEN and CDR2 SYDVKM. The V and J ends lost 7 bases and 4 bases respectively, with 16 bases between them.

This clone was seen a handful of times. V gene TRBV5-1 combines with J gene TRBJ2-3; TRBD2 matches 9 bases. This CDR3 has 17 amino acids. CDR1 is SGHRS and CDR2 is YFSETQ in the germline V gene. The junction had 10 bases not matched to a gene; V was cut back by 4 bases and J by 1 base. The CDR3 sequence is CASSIRGSGSGTDTQYF. The CDR3 bases are TGCGCCAGCAGCATCCGGGGTAGCGGGAGTGGCACAGATACGCAGTATTTT.

A note on this clone: The identical CDR3 is also encoded by other nucleotide sequences in the sample. J is TRBJ2-7 and V is TRBV28, with TRBD1 as a possible D gene (5 bases). V shed 5 bases and J shed 3 bases, with 11 bases lying between them. This CDR3 spans 13 amino acids. CDR1 and CDR2 from the germline V gene are MDHEN and SYDVKM. CDR3 sequence reads: CASSPGQGYEQYF. For the CDR3, the DNA is TGTGCCAGCAGTCCCGGGCAGGGCTACGAGCAGTACTTC.

The chain combines TRBV7-3 with TRBJ2-6; D perhaps matches TRBD2 (6 bases). From germline, CDR1 is SGHTA and CDR2 FQGTGA. The V gene lost 6 bases and the J gene lost 0 bases, with 21 bases spanning the gap. CDR3 length: 19 amino acids. Here the CDR3 DNA reads TGTGCCAGCAGTCCCTACGCTGTCGGGGGTAGCTCTGGGGCCAACGTCCTGACTTTC. Translating it yields CASSPYAVGGSSGANVLTF.

The chain is built from TRBV29-1 and TRBJ1-1; D unclear. This CDR3 is 13 amino acids long. Germline V gene data show CDR1 as SQVTM and CDR2 as ANQGSEA. Trimming pared 4 bases from V and 3 bases from J, leaving 12 bases between. CDR3 protein: CSVAGSKDTEAFF. The CDR3, as DNA: TGCAGCGTTGCCGGGAGCAAGGACACTGAAGCTTTCTTT. The full variable domain, with the rest looked up from reference TRBV29-1 and TRBJ1-1, is SAVISQKPSRDICQRGTSLTIQCQVDSQVTMMFWYRQQPGQSLTLIATANQGSEATYESGFVIDKFPISRPNLTFSTLTVSNMSPEDSSIYLCSVAGSKDTEAFFGQGTRLTVV.

The genes are TRBV5-4 and TRBJ2-5; D gene unclear. CDR3 size: 13 residues. V lost 0 bases and J 4 bases, leaving 7 bases between the germline ends. CDR1 SGHNT and CDR2 YYREEE come from the germline V gene (reference sequence). CDR3 region: CASSLGIGETQYF. DNA for the CDR3: TGTGCCAGCAGCTTGGGGATCGGAGAGACCCAGTACTTC.

The chain has TRBV10-3 and TRBJ2-3; 7 bases match TRBD1. V was pared by 11 bases and J by 0 bases, with 11 bases of the junction left unmatched. CDR1 and CDR2 from the germline V gene are ENHRY and SYGVKD. The CDR3 loop spans 15 amino acids. CDR3 nucleotides: TGTGCCGCTTCACCCGGGACAGCTAGCACAGATACGCAGTATTTT. Translated, it gives CAASPGTASTDTQYF.

V is TRBV7-9 and J is TRBJ2-2; TRBD2 matches 7 bases. There are 15 residues in the CDR3. CDR1 and CDR2 (germline): SEHNR, FQNEAQ (reference sequence). J lost 1 base, V lost 3 bases, and 2 bases had no gene match. Here the CDR3 reads CASSFRGENTGELFF. The CDR3 nucleotides read TGTGCCAGCAGCTTTCGGGGGGAGAACACCGGGGAGCTGTTTTTT.

The chain uses TRBV2 and TRBJ2-2, with D hard to call. Trimming pared 2 bases from V and 5 bases from J, leaving 12 bases between. Germline CDR1 and CDR2: SNHLY and FYNNEI. The length of the CDR3 is 15 residues. DNA for the CDR3: TGTGCCAGCAGTGAAAGGGCCGCTAGGACCGGGGAGCTGTTTTTT. This codes for CASSERAARTGELFF.